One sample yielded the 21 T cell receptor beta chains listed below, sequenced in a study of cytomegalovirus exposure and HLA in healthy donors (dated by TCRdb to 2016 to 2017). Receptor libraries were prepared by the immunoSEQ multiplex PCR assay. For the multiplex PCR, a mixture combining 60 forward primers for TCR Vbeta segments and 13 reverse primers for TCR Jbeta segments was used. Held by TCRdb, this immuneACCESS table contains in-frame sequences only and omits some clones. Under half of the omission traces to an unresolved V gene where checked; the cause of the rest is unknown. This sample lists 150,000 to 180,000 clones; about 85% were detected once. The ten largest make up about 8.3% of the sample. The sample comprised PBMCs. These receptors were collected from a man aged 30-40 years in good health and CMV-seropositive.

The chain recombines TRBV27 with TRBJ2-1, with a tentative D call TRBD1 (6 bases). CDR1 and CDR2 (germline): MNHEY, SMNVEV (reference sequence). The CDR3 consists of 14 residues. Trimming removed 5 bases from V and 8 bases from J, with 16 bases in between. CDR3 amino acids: CASSQTGFAYEQFF. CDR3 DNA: TGTGCCAGCAGTCAGACAGGATTTGCCTATGAGCAGTTCTTC.

The CDR3 sequence is CAWMGSGSSYNEQFF. CDR3 in DNA: TGTGCCTGGATGGGAAGCGGGAGCTCCTACAATGAGCAGTTCTTC. This rearrangement joins TRBV30 to TRBJ2-1; 8 nucleotides match TRBD2. The J segment lost 0 bases and the V segment lost 4 bases, leaving 5 bases of the junction unmatched. The germline CDR1 and CDR2 sequences are GTSNPN and SVGIG (reference sequence). The CDR3 consists of 15 residues. The whole variable domain, remainder taken from reference TRBV30 and TRBJ2-1, is SQTIHQWPATLVQPVGSPLSLECTVEGTSNPNLYWYRQAAGRGLQLLFYSVGIGQISSEVPQNLSASRPQDRQFILSSKKLLLSDSGFYLCAWMGSGSSYNEQFFGPGTRLTVL.

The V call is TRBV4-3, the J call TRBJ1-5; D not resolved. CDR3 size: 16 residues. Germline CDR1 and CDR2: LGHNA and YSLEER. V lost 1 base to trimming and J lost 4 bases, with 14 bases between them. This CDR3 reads CASSQGIRGGNQPQHF. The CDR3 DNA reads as TGCGCCAGCAGCCAAGGGATCCGGGGTGGGAATCAGCCCCAGCATTTT.

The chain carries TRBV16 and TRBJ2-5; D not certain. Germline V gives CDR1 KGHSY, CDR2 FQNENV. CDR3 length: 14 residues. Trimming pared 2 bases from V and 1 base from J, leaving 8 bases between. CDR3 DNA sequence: TGTGCCAGCAGCCAACCGAACATCCAAGAGACCCAGTACTTC. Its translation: CASSQPNIQETQYF.

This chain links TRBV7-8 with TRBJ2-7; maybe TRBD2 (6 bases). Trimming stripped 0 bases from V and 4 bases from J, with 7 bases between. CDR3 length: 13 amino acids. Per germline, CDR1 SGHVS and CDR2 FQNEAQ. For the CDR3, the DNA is TGTGCCAGCAGCTTAGCGGCGGGGTACGAGCAGTACTTC. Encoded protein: CASSLAAGYEQYF. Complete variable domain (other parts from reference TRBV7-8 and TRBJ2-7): GAGVSQSPRYKVAKRGQDVALRCDPISGHVSLFWYQQALGQGPEFLTYFQNEAQLDKSGLPSDRFFAERPEGSVSTLKIQRTQQEDSAVYLCASSLAAGYEQYFGPGTRLTVT.

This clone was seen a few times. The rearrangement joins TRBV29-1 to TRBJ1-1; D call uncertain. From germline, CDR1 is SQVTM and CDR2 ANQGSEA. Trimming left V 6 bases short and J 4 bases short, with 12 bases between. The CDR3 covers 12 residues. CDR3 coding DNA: TGCAGCGTCCTCGGGTTCAGCACTGAAGCTTTCTTT. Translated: CSVLGFSTEAFF.

The CDR3 bases are TGCGCCAGCAGCCAGACCGGACTAGTAGAACACGAGCAGTACTTC. Translating gives CASSQTGLVEHEQYF. The chain joins TRBV5-1 to TRBJ2-7, with 7 bases lining up with TRBD2. After removal of 4 bases from V and 5 bases from J, the junction contained 12 bases not matched to a gene. There are 15 residues in the CDR3. Germline CDR1 reads SGHRS; CDR2 reads YFSETQ.

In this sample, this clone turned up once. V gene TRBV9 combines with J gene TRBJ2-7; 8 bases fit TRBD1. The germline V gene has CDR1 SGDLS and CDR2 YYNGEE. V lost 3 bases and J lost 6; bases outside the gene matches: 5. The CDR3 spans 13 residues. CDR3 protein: CASSAGQASEQYF. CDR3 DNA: TGTGCCAGCAGCGCGGGACAGGCGAGCGAGCAGTACTTC.

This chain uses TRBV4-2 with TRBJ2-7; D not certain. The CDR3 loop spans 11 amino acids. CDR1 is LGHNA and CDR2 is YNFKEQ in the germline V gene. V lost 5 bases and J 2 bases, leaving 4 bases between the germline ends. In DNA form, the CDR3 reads TGTGCCAGCAGCTCCACCTACGAGCAGTACTTC. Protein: CASSSTYEQYF.

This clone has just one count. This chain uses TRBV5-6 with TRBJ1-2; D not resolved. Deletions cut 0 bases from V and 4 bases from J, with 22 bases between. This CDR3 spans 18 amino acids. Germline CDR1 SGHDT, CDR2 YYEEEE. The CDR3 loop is CASSLGNGFVRKVYGYTF. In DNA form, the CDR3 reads TGTGCCAGCAGCTTGGGAAACGGGTTTGTAAGGAAAGTCTATGGCTACACCTTC.

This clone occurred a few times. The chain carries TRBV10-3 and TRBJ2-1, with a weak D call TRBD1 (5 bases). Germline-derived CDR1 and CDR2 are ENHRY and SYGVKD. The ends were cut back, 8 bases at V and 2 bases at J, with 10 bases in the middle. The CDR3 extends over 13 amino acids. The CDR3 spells CAIGAGTYNEQFF. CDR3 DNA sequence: TGTGCCATCGGAGCAGGGACCTACAATGAGCAGTTCTTC.

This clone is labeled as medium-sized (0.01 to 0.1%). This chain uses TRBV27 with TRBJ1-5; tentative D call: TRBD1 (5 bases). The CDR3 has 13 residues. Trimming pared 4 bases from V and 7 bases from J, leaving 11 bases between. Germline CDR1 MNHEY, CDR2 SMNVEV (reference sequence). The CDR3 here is CASSSSGGQPQHF. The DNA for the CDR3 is TGTGCCAGCAGTTCCTCGGGGGGACAGCCCCAGCATTTT.

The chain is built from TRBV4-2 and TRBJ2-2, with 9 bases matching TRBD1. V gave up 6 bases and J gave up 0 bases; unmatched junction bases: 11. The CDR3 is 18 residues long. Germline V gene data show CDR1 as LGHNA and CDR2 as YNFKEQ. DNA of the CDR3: TGTGCCAGCAGTCCAAAAACAGGGGGCGTAACGAACACCGGGGAGCTGTTTTTT. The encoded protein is CASSPKTGGVTNTGELFF.

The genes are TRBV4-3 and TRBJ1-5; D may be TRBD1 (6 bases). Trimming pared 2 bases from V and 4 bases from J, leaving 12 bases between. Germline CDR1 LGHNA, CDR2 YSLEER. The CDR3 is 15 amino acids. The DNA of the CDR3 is TGCGCCAGCAGCCAATCACAGGGCGCTAATCAGCCCCAGCATTTT. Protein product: CASSQSQGANQPQHF.

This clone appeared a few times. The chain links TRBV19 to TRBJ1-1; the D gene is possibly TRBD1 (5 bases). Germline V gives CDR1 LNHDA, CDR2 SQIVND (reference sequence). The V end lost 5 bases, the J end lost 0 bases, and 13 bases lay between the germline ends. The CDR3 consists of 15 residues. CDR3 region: CASSAGRQMNTEAFF. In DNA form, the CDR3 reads TGTGCCAGTAGTGCCGGTAGACAGATGAACACTGAAGCTTTCTTT.

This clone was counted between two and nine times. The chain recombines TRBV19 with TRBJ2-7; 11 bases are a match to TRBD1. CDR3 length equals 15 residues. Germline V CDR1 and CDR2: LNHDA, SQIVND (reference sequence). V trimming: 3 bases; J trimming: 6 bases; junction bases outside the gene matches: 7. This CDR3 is CASSIGTGGSSEQYF. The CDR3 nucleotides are TGTGCCAGTAGTATCGGGACAGGGGGTAGCAGCGAGCAGTACTTC.

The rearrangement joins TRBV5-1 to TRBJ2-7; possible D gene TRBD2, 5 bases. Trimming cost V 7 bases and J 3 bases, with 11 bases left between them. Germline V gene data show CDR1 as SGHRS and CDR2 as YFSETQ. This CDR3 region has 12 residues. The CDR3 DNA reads TGCGCCAGCGGCGGAGGAAACTACGAGCAGTACTTC. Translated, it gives CASGGGNYEQYF. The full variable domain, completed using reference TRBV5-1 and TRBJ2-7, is KAGVTQTPRYLIKTRGQQVTLSCSPISGHRSVSWYQQTPGQGLQFLFEYFSETQRNKGNFPGRFSGRQFSNSRSEMNVSTLELGDSALYLCASGGGNYEQYFGPGTRLTVT.

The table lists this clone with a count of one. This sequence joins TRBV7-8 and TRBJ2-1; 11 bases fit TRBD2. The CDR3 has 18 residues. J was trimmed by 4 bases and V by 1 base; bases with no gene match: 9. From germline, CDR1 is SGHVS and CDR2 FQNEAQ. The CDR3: CASSLEIPGLAVYNEQFF. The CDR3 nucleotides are TGTGCCAGCAGCTTAGAGATTCCGGGACTAGCGGTTTACAATGAGCAGTTCTTC. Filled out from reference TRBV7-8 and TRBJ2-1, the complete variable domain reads GAGVSQSPRYKVAKRGQDVALRCDPISGHVSLFWYQQALGQGPEFLTYFQNEAQLDKSGLPSDRFFAERPEGSVSTLKIQRTQQEDSAVYLCASSLEIPGLAVYNEQFFGPGTRLTVL.

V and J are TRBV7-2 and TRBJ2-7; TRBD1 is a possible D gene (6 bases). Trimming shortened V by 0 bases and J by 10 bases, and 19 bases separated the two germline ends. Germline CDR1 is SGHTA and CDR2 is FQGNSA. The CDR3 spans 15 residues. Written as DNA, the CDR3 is TGTGCCAGCAGCTTAGCCGTGGCAGGGGCGAAGATACAGTACTTC. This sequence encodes CASSLAVAGAKIQYF.

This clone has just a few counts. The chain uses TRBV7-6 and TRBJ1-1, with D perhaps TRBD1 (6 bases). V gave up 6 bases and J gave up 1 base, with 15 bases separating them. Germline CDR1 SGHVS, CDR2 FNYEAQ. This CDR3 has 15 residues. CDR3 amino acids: CASSYQGYGNTEAFF. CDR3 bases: TGTGCCAGCAGTTACCAGGGGTATGGGAACACTGAAGCTTTCTTT.

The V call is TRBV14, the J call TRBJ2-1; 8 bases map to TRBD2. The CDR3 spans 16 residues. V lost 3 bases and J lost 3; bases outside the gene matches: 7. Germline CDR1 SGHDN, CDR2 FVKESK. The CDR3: CASSHPGLGYYNEQFF. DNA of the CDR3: TGTGCCAGCAGCCATCCGGGACTAGGCTACTACAATGAGCAGTTCTTC.